This TCR beta chain was retrieved from a study of graft-versus-host responses after intestinal transplantation. Across the study: Recipients uniformly received anti-thymocyte globulin induction, followed by tacrolimus and steroids for approximately 3 years. Study observations and caveats: Circulating GvH clone levels at their peak were associated with HvG declines (early post-transplant).

A word on this clone: Its specificity is unknown.

Here immunoSEQ multiplex PCR was the method, and the copy in TCRdb shows in-frame clones only, minus some. The table shows approximately 10,000 clones, with roughly 94% occurring only once. Germline-derived CDR1 and CDR2 are MDHEN and SYDVKM. The CDR3 has 15 amino acids. With 6 bases clipped from V and 2 bases from J, the junction kept 8 bases outside the gene matches. The receptor was derived from a human patient who received an intestinal transplant, so some T cells may come from the graft donor. This chain uses TRBV28 with TRBJ2-7; 9 nucleotides line up with TRBD2. The source was PBMCs, collected 8 days after intestinal transplant. The CDR3 DNA reads TGTGCCAGCAGCCAGGGGCTAGCGGGAACCTACGAGCAGTACTTC. Translating it yields CASSQGLAGTYEQYF.